Judged by abundance, the clone carrying this T cell receptor (beta chain) is medium-sized (0.01 to 0.1%). The target antigen is unknown. Amplification of the TCR beta CDR3 regions used RNA transcripts (as template). RT-PCR in the first round used HTBI primers; a second-round multiplex PCR followed. A single record per CDR3 protein comes from TCRdb applying MiXCR to the multiplex PCR reads. Of about 220,000 distinct CDR3 sequences in the sample, 20% to 25% were seen once. The data stem from a study of Graves' ophthalmopathy and Graves' hyperthyroidism. Whole-study context: Ahead of any treatment, peripheral blood was obtained at the initial diagnosis.

Germline CDR1 SNHLY, CDR2 FYNNEI. Trimming removed 5 bases from V and 7 bases from J, with 9 bases in between. The CDR3 totals 13 residues. Study outcomes and limitations: Most thyroid clonotypes with frequency above 0.001 were detected in blood too. A 13-signature model separated ophthalmopathy from stable hyperthyroidism, 85% to 90% sensitivity, around 79% specificity. The model's ophthalmopathy progression predictions had about 71% sensitivity and 72% to 80% specificity.

The chain carries TRBV2 and TRBJ1-6; unclear D gene. The source of this sequence is a woman aged 45 to 65 with Graves' ophthalmopathy. The sequencing sample was made of peripheral blood. The CDR3 sequence: CASSWQLNSPLHF. Here the CDR3 DNA reads TGTGCCAGCAGTTGGCAGCTGAATTCACCCCTCCACTTT.